Listed below are T cell receptor beta chains from one sample, sequenced in a study of blood T cell repertoires in COVID-19. TCRdb's copy holds only in-frame clones and misses some; the assay was immunoSEQ multiplex PCR. The sample lists around 220,000 clones, around 90% occurring once. Sequencing was carried out using PBMCs or T cells enriched from blood (not recorded which). Receptors originate from a woman in her 50s with acute COVID-19. CDR3s include the opening cysteine and the closing phenylalanine or tryptophan. Fields, in order: CDR3 DNA, CDR3 protein, J gene, V gene, clone size, D gene. D genes are given only for firm matches. Size is omitted from some rows. Given values are once, few, many or a class for expanded clones.

DNA: TGCGCCAGCAGTATGGGGGCGACCACTTTAACGGGGGAGCAGTTCTTC; CDR3: CASSMGATTLTGEQFF; J: TRBJ2-1; V: TRBV5-1; size: .; D: .
DNA: TGTGCCAGCCGCGCTTTTACAGGGTATGGCTACACCTTC; CDR3: CASRAFTGYGYTF; J: TRBJ1-2; V: TRBV28; size: few; D: .
DNA: TGTGCCAGCAGTGGAAAGGGACTAGCGTCGGGGGAGCTGTTTTTT; CDR3: CASSGKGLASGELFF; J: TRBJ2-2; V: TRBV25-1; size: .; D: TRBD2
DNA: TGCGCCAGCAGCCAGGCCGGACAGGCTCCTTATTTT; CDR3: CASSQAGQAPYF; J: TRBJ1-3; V: TRBV4-3; size: .; D: TRBD1
DNA: TGTGCCAGCAGCCCGACAGGGAGTGGGGCCAACGTCCTGACTTTC; CDR3: CASSPTGSGANVLTF; J: TRBJ2-6; V: TRBV27; size: .; D: TRBD1
DNA: TGTGCCAGCAGCTCCCCGGGGAGTGCTACAATGACGCAGTTCTTC; CDR3: CASSSPGSATMTQFF; J: TRBJ2-1; V: TRBV7-2; size: once; D: .
DNA: TGTGCCAGCAGCCAGGGACAAGCCTCTGAAGCTTTCTTT; CDR3: CASSQGQASEAFF; J: TRBJ1-1; V: TRBV12-3/TRBV12-4; size: many; D: .
DNA: TGTGCCAGCAGATTAGCCGGGACAGGGGTTTCAGCCCAGCATTTT; CDR3: CASRLAGTGVSAQHF; J: TRBJ1-5; V: TRBV6-6; size: .; D: TRBD1
DNA: TGCGCCAGCAGCTTAGGAGCTGGCAATCAGCCCCAGCATTTT; CDR3: CASSLGAGNQPQHF; J: TRBJ1-5; V: TRBV5-1; size: .; D: .
DNA: TGTGCCAGCAGTTTAAGTAGGGGGGGGAGCTCCTATAATTCACCCCTCCACTTT; CDR3: CASSLSRGGSSYNSPLHF; J: TRBJ1-6; V: TRBV28; size: .; D: .
DNA: TGTGCCAGCAGCGTACCCGGACAGTTATACAATGAGCAGTTCTTC; CDR3: CASSVPGQLYNEQFF; J: TRBJ2-1; V: TRBV9; size: .; D: .
DNA: TGTGCCAGCAGTTTACTAGCGGCAGAAGAGACCCAGTACTTC; CDR3: CASSLLAAEETQYF; J: TRBJ2-5; V: TRBV28; size: .; D: TRBD2
DNA: TGCGCCAGCAGCTTAGCGGGAGATTACACAGATACGCAGTATTTT; CDR3: CASSLAGDYTDTQYF; J: TRBJ2-3; V: TRBV5-1; size: .; D: TRBD2
DNA: TGTGCCAGCAGCTTAAGTTCTCCGGCGAAGCGGGAGGACACCGGGGAGCTGTTTTTT; CDR3: CASSLSSPAKREDTGELFF; J: TRBJ2-2; V: TRBV7-3; size: .; D: TRBD2